These T cell receptor beta chains were read from a single sample in a study of cytomegalovirus exposure and HLA in healthy donors. This table comes from immunoSEQ multiplex PCR, and its TCRdb copy is limited to in-frame clones, with some not included. The sample lists approximately 97,000 clones; approximately 81% were seen once. Sequencing input: PBMCs. The source is an older woman in good health and CMV-seropositive. Each CDR3 is given with its conserved first and last residue. D genes are given only for firm matches. A clone size is listed for some rows: how often the clone was seen (once, few, many), or a class if it is expanded.

clone_size	d_call	v_call	j_call	cdr3_aa	cdr3_nt
-	-	TRBV28	TRBJ2-7	CASSSRQVTSYEQYF	TGTGCCAGCAGTTCCCGACAGGTGACCTCCTACGAGCAGTACTTC
-	TRBD2	TRBV9	TRBJ2-1	CASSEGPSGKERFF	TGTGCCAGCAGCGAGGGACCTAGCGGGAAGGAGCGGTTCTTC
-	TRBD2	TRBV28	TRBJ2-6	CASRGLAGGVSGANVLTF	TGTGCCAGCAGGGGACTAGCGGGAGGAGTCTCTGGGGCCAACGTCCTGACTTTC
-	-	TRBV5-4	TRBJ1-4	CASSSPRGSSEKLFF	TGTGCCAGCAGCTCTCCGAGGGGGTCGTCTGAAAAACTGTTTTTT
once	TRBD2	TRBV5-4	TRBJ2-5	CASSLAGGVETQYF	TGTGCCAGCAGCTTGGCCGGGGGGGTAGAGACCCAGTACTTC
few	-	TRBV11-3	TRBJ1-2	CASSSPRDYGYTF	TGTGCCAGCAGCTCCCCCCGGGACTATGGCTACACCTTC
few	-	TRBV27	TRBJ1-3	CASSYGGPGNTIYF	TGTGCCAGCAGTTATGGGGGCCCTGGAAACACCATATATTTT
-	TRBD2	TRBV7-3	TRBJ2-7	CASSKLAGPAEQYF	TGTGCCAGCAGCAAACTAGCGGGTCCGGCCGAGCAGTACTTC
-	-	TRBV10-3	TRBJ2-2	CAISESGGTGELFF	TGTGCCATCAGTGAGTCTGGCGGTACCGGGGAGCTGTTTTTT
-	-	TRBV2	TRBJ2-1	CASKSTNSYNEQFF	TGTGCCAGCAAGAGTACCAACTCCTACAATGAGCAGTTCTTC
-	TRBD2	TRBV6-4	TRBJ2-1	CASSLSGARYNEQFF	TGTGCCAGCAGTCTCAGCGGGGCGAGGTACAATGAGCAGTTCTTC
-	TRBD2	TRBV27	TRBJ2-1	CASKKGLAGSWTYNEQFF	TGTGCCAGCAAAAAGGGACTAGCGGGGAGCTGGACTTACAATGAGCAGTTCTTC
-	-	TRBV6-5	TRBJ1-2	CASSYSSGHSNYGYTF	TGTGCCAGCAGTTACTCCTCGGGACACTCGAACTATGGCTACACCTTC
-	-	TRBV10-3	TRBJ2-1	CAIRTNRETYNEQFF	TGTGCCATCAGGACTAACAGGGAAACCTACAATGAGCAGTTCTTC
-	-	TRBV5-6	TRBJ1-1	CASSLPRGGNTEAFF	TGTGCCAGCAGCTTACCCCGGGGGGGGAACACTGAAGCTTTCTTT
once	TRBD1	TRBV7-2	TRBJ2-2	CASSSQGAANTGELFF	TGTGCCAGCAGCTCACAGGGGGCTGCGAACACCGGGGAGCTGTTTTTT
-	-	TRBV7-9	TRBJ2-3	CASSTLTTPSTDTQYF	TGTGCCAGCAGCACTTTGACAACTCCGAGCACAGATACGCAGTATTTT
medium-sized	-	TRBV4-3	TRBJ1-4	CASSQEAQGGEKLFF	TGCGCCAGCAGCCAAGAGGCTCAGGGAGGGGAAAAACTGTTTTTT